The rows below give T cell receptor beta chains drawn from one sample of a study of T cell changes during pregnancy in multiple sclerosis. Sequencing was performed with immunoSEQ multiplex PCR; in TCRdb, only in-frame clones are kept and a portion is missing. The table has approximately 50,000 clones, about nine tenths seen once. Sequencing was performed on peripheral blood, taken in the second trimester of pregnancy. Receptor source: a female donor with multiple sclerosis, enrolled in a pregnancy study. The CDR3 runs from the conserved cysteine through the conserved F or W. Fields, in order: J gene, D gene, V gene, CDR3 DNA, CDR3 protein. The D gene is left open where the match is weak.

J: TRBJ1-5
D: TRBD1
V: TRBV2
DNA: TGTGCCAGCAGCGAGTCAGGGGGCTGGGGTCAGCCCCAGCATTTT
CDR3: CASSESGGWGQPQHF

J: TRBJ1-1
D: TRBD1
V: TRBV7-3
DNA: TGTGCCAGCAGCCGACAGGGAGAGAGAGCTTTCTTT
CDR3: CASSRQGERAFF

J: TRBJ2-2
D: .
V: TRBV11-3
DNA: TGTGCCAGCAGCTTAGTCTCCGCCGGGGAGCTGTTTTTT
CDR3: CASSLVSAGELFF

J: TRBJ2-3
D: .
V: TRBV5-1
DNA: TGCGCCAGCAGCTTCGCCGGGGAGAGCACAGATACGCAGTATTTT
CDR3: CASSFAGESTDTQYF

J: TRBJ1-3
D: .
V: TRBV27
DNA: TGTGCCAGCAGTACCCGGAGGGGAAACACCATATATTTT
CDR3: CASSTRRGNTIYF

J: TRBJ2-1
D: TRBD2
V: TRBV9
DNA: TGTGCCAGCAGCGCCTCCGGACTAGCGGGGGCCTACAATGAGCAGTTCTTC
CDR3: CASSASGLAGAYNEQFF

J: TRBJ1-1
D: TRBD1
V: TRBV5-1
DNA: TGCGCCAGCAGCTTCGGGACAGACTTTTTGAACACTGAAGCTTTCTTT
CDR3: CASSFGTDFLNTEAFF

J: TRBJ2-2
D: .
V: TRBV19
DNA: TGTGCCAGTAGTCCCGAGTGGGACTTCACCGGGGAGCTGTTTTTT
CDR3: CASSPEWDFTGELFF

J: TRBJ2-1
D: .
V: TRBV2
DNA: TGTGCCAGCTCGGGGTTGGGCTCCTACAATGAGCAGTTCTTC
CDR3: CASSGLGSYNEQFF

J: TRBJ2-3
D: .
V: TRBV7-3
DNA: TGTGCCAGCAGCTTCAGCGGATACACAGATACGCAGTATTTT
CDR3: CASSFSGYTDTQYF

J: TRBJ1-4
D: .
V: TRBV7-9
DNA: TGTGCCCGGCAGGGGAGAAATGAAAAACTGTTTTTT
CDR3: CARQGRNEKLFF

J: TRBJ2-6
D: .
V: TRBV7-8
DNA: TGTGCCAGCAGCTCCAGGGACTTAGGCTCTGGGGCCAACGTCCTGACTTTC
CDR3: CASSSRDLGSGANVLTF

J: TRBJ1-5
D: .
V: TRBV14
DNA: TGTGCCAGCAGCCAGTCCTATCAGCCCCAGCATTTT
CDR3: CASSQSYQPQHF

J: TRBJ2-3
D: TRBD1
V: TRBV28
DNA: TGTGCCAGCAATGACAGGGTTCTGGATACGCAGTATTTT
CDR3: CASNDRVLDTQYF

J: TRBJ2-1
D: .
V: TRBV7-2
DNA: TGTGCCAGCAGCTTAGGCAGTCAGATCTACAATGAGCAGTTCTTC
CDR3: CASSLGSQIYNEQFF